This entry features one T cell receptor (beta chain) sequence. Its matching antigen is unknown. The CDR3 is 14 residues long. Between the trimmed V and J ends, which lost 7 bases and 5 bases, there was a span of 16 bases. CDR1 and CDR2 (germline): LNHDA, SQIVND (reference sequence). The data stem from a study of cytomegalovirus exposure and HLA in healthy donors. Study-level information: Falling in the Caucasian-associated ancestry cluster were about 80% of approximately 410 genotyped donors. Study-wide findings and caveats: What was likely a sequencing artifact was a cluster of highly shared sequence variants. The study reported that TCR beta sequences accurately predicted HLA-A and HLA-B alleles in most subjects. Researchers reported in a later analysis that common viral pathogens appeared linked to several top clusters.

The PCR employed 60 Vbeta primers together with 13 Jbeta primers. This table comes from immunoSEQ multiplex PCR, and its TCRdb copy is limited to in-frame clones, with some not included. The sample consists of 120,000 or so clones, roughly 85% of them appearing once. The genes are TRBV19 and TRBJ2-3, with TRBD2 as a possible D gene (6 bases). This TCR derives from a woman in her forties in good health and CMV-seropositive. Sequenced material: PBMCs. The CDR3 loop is CASKRGGKVDTQYF. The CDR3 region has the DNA TGTGCCAGTAAACGGGGCGGGAAGGTAGATACGCAGTATTTT.